This TCR beta chain was captured in a study of T cells in Graves' hyperthyroidism and ophthalmopathy. RNA transcripts were the template for amplifying TCR beta CDR3 regions. RT-PCR in the first round (using the HTBI primer set) targeted the TCR CDR3. TCRdb analysed the multiplex PCR reads with MiXCR anew, one entry per CDR3 protein. Of 300,000 to 450,000 distinct CDR3 sequences listed, roughly 20% were seen once; the top ten hold 40%. Trimming removed 0 bases from V and 2 bases from J, with 10 bases in between. Germline V gives CDR1 KGHSH, CDR2 LQKENI. The CDR3 covers 15 residues. This clonotype has a count of ten or more.

Input material: blood. This receptor was obtained from a man younger than 35 with Graves' ophthalmopathy. V gene TRBV18 combines with J gene TRBJ1-1; D is unresolved. CDR3 in DNA: TGTGCCAGCTCACCACCGAGCCAAACAAACACTGAAGCTTTCTTT. Translating it yields CASSPPSQTNTEAFF.